This T cell receptor beta chain was observed in a study of cytomegalovirus exposure and HLA in healthy donors. The wider study: Earlier sequencing of some 180 million T cells yielded around 120 million unique TCR beta sequences. From HLA-typed donors, an early data release held approximately 85 million unique TCRs.

The CDR3 contains 15 residues. The germline V gene has CDR1 SNHLY and CDR2 FYNNEI. V was cut by 6 bases and J by 1 base, with 15 bases left in between. Note on this clone: Its antigen is unidentified.

The study's findings and limits: Being productive about 87% or about 30% of the time was typical of most TCR beta V segments in an earlier analysis.

Amplification used 60 Vbeta primers and 13 Jbeta primers. Produced via immunoSEQ multiplex PCR; TCRdb's table is partial and in-frame only. This table lists 130,000 to 150,000 clones. The chain joins TRBV2 to TRBJ1-1; D is ambiguous. The sequencing sample was made of PBMCs. This clonotype originated in a woman in her 50s in good health and CMV-seronegative. The CDR3 DNA follows: TGTGCCAGCAGCCGTATTGGGCTGGCGAACACTGAAGCTTTCTTT. Amino acid sequence: CASSRIGLANTEAFF.